This TCR beta chain is drawn from a study of siplizumab effects on memory and regulatory T cells. Findings and limits, study-wide: Significant reduction of alloreactive sequences traceable to unstimulated CD4+ memory cells was observed with siplizumab. Unstimulated naive T cells seemed to show more diversity than memory cells did, and they also seemed to be among the major contributors to the alloresponse.

The table came from immunoSEQ multiplex PCR; TCRdb's copy has only in-frame clones and leaves some out. Found here are about 82,000 clones, about nine tenths of them singletons; the top ten hold less than 2%. As for this clone: The antigen is not known.

Sequenced input: Tregs sorted from blood. The sequence was collected from a human donor in good health.

In nucleotides, the CDR3 is TGTGCCATCAGTGTGGCCCCCTCCCAAACAGATACGCAGTATTTT. It codes for CAISVAPSQTDTQYF. The rearrangement links TRBV10-3 to TRBJ2-3; D remains unclear. Germline CDR1 ENHRY, CDR2 SYGVKD. V lost 4 bases and J lost 3, with 14 bases in between. The CDR3 has 15 residues.